The clone carrying this T cell receptor (beta chain) was recorded a few times. What it binds is unknown. Amplification of TCR alpha and beta CDR3 regions from RNA used iRepertoire nested multiplex PCR. One-step reverse transcription and amplification started from around 100-400 ng of tissue mRNA or PBMC total RNA. One entry per CDR3 protein results from TCRdb running MiXCR on the multiplex PCR reads. This table has some 190,000 distinct CDR3 sequences, around 30% appearing once. This entry is derived from a study of glioma-infiltrating T cells. Study outcomes and limitations: CDR3 overlap between tissue and blood was very small. Tissue-blood divergence was below expectation in non-neoplastic patients, above in gliomas.

The specimen sequenced was glioma tissue, nonneoplastic brain tissue, or PBMCs (not recorded which). This clonotype was obtained from a human donor with low-grade glioma or glioblastoma, undergoing nonglioma brain surgery, or in good health (not recorded which).

CDR3 bases: TGTGCCAGCAGCCAGGGATTAAGCGACCAAGAGACCCAGTACTTC. It translates to CASSQGLSDQETQYF. The chain carries TRBV3-1 and TRBJ2-5, with no clear D. The germline gives CDR1 LGHDT, CDR2 YNNKEL (reference sequence). Trimming removed 3 bases from V and 0 bases from J, with 11 bases in between. There are 15 residues in the CDR3.